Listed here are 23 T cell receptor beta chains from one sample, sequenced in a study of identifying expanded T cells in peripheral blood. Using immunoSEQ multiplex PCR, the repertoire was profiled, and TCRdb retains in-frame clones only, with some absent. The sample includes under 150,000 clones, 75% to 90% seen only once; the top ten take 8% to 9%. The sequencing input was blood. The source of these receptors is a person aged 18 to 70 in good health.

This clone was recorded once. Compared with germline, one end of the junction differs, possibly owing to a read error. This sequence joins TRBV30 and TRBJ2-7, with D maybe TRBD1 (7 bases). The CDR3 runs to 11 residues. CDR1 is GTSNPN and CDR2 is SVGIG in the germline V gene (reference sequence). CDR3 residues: CAWIRAGQFNF. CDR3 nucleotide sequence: TGTGCCTGGATACGCGCGGGACAGTTTAACTTC.

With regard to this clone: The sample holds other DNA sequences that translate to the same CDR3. CDR3 nucleotides: TGTGCCAGCAGCTTAAAAGGAGCATATGGCTACACCTTC. Amino acid sequence: CASSLKGAYGYTF. This rearrangement joins TRBV7-2 to TRBJ1-2; the D is unclear. CDR1 SGHTA and CDR2 FQGNSA come from the germline V gene. The CDR3 is made up of 13 amino acids. V was clipped by 2 bases and J by 5 bases, with 9 bases between them.

For the CDR3, the DNA is TGTGCCAGCAGCTTAGCGGGTAGTGAAAAACTGTTTTTT. This codes for CASSLAGSEKLFF. The gene calls are TRBV7-9 and TRBJ1-4; D is unclear. V lost 0 bases and J 7 bases, leaving 6 bases between the germline ends. The germline V gene encodes CDR1 SEHNR and CDR2 FQNEAQ (reference sequence). This CDR3 is built from 13 residues.

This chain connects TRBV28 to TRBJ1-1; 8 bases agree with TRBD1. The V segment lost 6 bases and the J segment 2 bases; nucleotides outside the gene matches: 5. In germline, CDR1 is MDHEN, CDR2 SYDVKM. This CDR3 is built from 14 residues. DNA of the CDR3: TGTGCCAGCAGGGTAGGACAGGGCAACACTGAAGCTTTCTTT. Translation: CASRVGQGNTEAFF. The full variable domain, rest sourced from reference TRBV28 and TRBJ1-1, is DVKVTQSSRYLVKRTGEKVFLECVQDMDHENMFWYRQDPGLGLRLIYFSYDVKMKEKGDIPEGYSVSREKKERFSLILESASTNQTSMYLCASRVGQGNTEAFFGQGTRLTVV.

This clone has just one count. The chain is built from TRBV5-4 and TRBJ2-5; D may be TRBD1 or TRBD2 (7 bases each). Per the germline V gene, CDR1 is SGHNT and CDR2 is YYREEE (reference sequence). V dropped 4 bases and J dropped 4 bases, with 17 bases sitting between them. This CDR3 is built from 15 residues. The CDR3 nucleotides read TGTGCCAGCAGCCCCAGGGGGGGACAGATAGAGACCCAGTACTTC. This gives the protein CASSPRGGQIETQYF.

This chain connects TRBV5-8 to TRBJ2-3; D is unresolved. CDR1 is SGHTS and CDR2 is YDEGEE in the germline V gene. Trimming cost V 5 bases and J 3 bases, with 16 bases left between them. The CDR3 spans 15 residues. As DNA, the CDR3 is TGTGCCAGCAGTCTTACGGGTCAGAGGACAGATACGCAGTATTTT. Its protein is CASSLTGQRTDTQYF.

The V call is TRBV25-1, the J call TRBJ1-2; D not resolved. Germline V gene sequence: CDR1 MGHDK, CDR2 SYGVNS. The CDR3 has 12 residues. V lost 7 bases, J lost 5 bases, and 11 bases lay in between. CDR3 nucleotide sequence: TGTGCCAGCACGGACGGTTTTTATGGCTACACCTTC. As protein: CASTDGFYGYTF.

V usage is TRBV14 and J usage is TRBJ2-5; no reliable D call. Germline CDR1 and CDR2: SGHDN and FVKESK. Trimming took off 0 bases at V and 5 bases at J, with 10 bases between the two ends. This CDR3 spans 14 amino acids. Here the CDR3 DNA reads TGTGCCAGCAGCCAAGAACAATTGTCTGAGACCCAGTACTTC. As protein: CASSQEQLSETQYF. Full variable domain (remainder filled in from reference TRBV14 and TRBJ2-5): EAGVTQFPSHSVIEKGQTVTLRCDPISGHDNLYWYRRVMGKEIKFLLHFVKESKQDESGMPNNRFLAERTGGTYSTLKVQPAELEDSGVYFCASSQEQLSETQYFGPGTRLLVL.

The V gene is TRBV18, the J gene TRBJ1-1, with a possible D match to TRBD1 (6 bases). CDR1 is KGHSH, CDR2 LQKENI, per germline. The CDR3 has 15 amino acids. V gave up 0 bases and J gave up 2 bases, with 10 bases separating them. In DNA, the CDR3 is TGTGCCAGCTCACCACCTTCGGGGGCCAACACTGAAGCTTTCTTT. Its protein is CASSPPSGANTEAFF.

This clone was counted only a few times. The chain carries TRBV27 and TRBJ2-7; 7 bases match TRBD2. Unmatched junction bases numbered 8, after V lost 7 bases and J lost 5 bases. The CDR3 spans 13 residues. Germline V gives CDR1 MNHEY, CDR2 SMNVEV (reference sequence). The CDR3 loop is CASTNGGGDEQYF. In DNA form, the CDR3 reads TGTGCCAGCACCAACGGTGGGGGGGACGAGCAGTACTTC.

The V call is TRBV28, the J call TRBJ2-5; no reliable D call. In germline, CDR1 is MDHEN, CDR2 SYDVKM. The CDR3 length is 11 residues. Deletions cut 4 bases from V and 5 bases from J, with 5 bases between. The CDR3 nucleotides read TGTGCCAGCAGTTCCCGGGAGACCCAGTACTTC. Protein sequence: CASSSRETQYF.

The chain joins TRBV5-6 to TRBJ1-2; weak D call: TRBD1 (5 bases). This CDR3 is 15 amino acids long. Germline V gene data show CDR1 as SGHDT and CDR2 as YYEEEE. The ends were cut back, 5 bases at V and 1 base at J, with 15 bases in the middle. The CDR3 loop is CASSSLSRVNYGYTF. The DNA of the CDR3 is TGTGCCAGCAGTTCATTGTCCAGGGTTAACTATGGCTACACCTTC.

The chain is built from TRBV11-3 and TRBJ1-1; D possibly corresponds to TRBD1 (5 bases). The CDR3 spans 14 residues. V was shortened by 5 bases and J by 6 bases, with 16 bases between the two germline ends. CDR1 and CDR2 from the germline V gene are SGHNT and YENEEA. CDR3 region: CASSEGPENPEAFF. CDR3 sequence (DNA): TGTGCCAGCAGCGAGGGGCCGGAGAATCCTGAAGCTTTCTTT. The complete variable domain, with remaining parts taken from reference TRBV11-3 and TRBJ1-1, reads EAGVVQSPRYKIIEKKQPVAFWCNPISGHNTLYWYLQNLGQGPELLIRYENEEAVDDSQLPKDRFSAERLKGVDSTLKIQPAELGDSAVYLCASSEGPENPEAFFGQGTRLTVV.

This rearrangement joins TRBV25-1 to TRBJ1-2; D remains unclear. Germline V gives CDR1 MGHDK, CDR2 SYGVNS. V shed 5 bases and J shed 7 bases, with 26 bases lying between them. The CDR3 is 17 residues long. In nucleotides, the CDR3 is TGTGCCAGCAGTTATGCTAGTAGCTATAGCGAATCGAGTGGCTACACCTTC. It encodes CASSYASSYSESSGYTF.

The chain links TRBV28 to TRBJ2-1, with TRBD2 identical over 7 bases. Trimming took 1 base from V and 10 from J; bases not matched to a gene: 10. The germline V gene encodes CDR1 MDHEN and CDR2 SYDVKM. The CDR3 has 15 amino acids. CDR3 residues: CASSLLETSRREQFF. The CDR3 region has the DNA TGTGCCAGCAGTTTATTGGAGACTAGCCGTCGAGAGCAGTTCTTC.

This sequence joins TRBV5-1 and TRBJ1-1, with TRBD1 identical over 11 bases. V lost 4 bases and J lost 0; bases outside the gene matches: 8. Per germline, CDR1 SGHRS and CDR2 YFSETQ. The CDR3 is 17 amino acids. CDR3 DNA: TGCGCCAGCAGCCCGGACAGGGGGCAAGTGATGAACACTGAAGCTTTCTTT. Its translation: CASSPDRGQVMNTEAFF.

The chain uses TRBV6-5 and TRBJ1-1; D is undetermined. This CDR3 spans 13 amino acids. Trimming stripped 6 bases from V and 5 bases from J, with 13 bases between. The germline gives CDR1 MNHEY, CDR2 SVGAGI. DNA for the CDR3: TGTGCCAGCAGCCGACCGATTGGAACTGAAGCTTTCTTT. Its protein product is CASSRPIGTEAFF.

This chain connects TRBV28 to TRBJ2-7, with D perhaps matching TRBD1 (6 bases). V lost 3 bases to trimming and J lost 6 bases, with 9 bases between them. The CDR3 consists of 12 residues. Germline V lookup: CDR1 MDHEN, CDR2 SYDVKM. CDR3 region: CASSLARGEQYF. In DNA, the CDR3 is TGTGCCAGCAGTTTGGCCAGGGGCGAGCAGTACTTC.

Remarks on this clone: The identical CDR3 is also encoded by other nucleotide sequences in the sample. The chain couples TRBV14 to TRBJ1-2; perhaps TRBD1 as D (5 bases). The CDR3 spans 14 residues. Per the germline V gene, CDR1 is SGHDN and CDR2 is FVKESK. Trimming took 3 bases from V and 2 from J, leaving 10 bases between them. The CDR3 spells CASSQDTKNYGYTF. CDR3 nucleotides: TGTGCCAGCAGCCAGGACACGAAGAACTATGGCTACACCTTC.

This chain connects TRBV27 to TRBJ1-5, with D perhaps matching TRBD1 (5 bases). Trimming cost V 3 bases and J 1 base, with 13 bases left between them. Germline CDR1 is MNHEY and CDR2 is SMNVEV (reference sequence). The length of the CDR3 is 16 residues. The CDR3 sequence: CASSFKGLLSNQPQHF. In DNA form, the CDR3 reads TGTGCCAGCAGTTTTAAGGGGCTGTTGAGCAATCAGCCCCAGCATTTT.

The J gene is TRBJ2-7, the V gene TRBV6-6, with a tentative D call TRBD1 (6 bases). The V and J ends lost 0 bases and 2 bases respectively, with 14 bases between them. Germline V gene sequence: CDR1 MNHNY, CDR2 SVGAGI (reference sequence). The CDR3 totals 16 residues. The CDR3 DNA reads TGTGCCAGCAGTTACTCGGGACAAGGAAGCACCTACGAGCAGTACTTC. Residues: CASSYSGQGSTYEQYF.

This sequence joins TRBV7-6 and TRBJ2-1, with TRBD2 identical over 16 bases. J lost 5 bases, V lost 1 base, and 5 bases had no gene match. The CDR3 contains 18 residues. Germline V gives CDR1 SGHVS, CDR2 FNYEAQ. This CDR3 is CASSLEGLAGGRNNEQFF. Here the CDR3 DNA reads TGTGCCAGCAGCTTAGAGGGACTAGCGGGGGGGCGAAACAATGAGCAGTTCTTC.

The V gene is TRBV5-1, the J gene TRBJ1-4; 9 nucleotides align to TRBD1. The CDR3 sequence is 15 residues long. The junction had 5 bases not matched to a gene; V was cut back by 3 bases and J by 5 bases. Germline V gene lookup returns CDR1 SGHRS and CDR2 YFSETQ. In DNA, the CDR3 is TGCGCCAGCAGCTCGACAGGGGGTCAAAATGAAAAACTGTTTTTT. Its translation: CASSSTGGQNEKLFF.